These 22 T cell receptor beta chains share one sample of origin, sequenced in a study of blood T cell repertoires in COVID-19. Profiled with immunoSEQ multiplex PCR; TCRdb holds only in-frame clones, not every one. The top ten hold around 4.7% of the sample, which has under 250,000 clones, more than 70% seen once. Specimen: PBMCs or T cells enriched from blood (not recorded which). The receptors stem from a man aged 25-45 years with acute COVID-19.

This chain connects TRBV10-2 to TRBJ2-5, with 12 bases that match TRBD2. Germline trimming cut 0 bases from V and 5 bases from J; bases unmatched to any gene: 4. The CDR3 spans 16 residues. Germline V gene sequence: CDR1 WSHSY, CDR2 SAAADI. The CDR3 DNA follows: TGCGCCAGCAGTGAGTCGACTAGCGGGGGCCGGGAGACCCAGTACTTC. Protein: CASSESTSGGRETQYF.

The chain carries TRBV29-1 and TRBJ1-2, with a tentative D call TRBD1 (6 bases). Between the trimmed V and J ends, which lost 7 bases and 6 bases, there was a span of 12 bases. The CDR3 loop spans 11 amino acids. Germline V gene data show CDR1 as SQVTM and CDR2 as ANQGSEA. For the CDR3, the DNA is TGCAGCGGGGGCCCAGGGGATGGCTACACCTTC. It is translated as CSGGPGDGYTF.

This clone has a single count. The chain joins TRBV12-5 to TRBJ2-3; TRBD1 matches at 11 bases. Looked up from germline, CDR1 is LGHNT and CDR2 is FRNRAP. The CDR3 has 16 residues. V lost 6 bases, J lost 4 bases, and 9 bases stayed unmatched. CDR3 protein: CASGTRTGGISDTQYF. The CDR3 region has the DNA TGTGCTAGTGGGACCCGGACAGGGGGCATTTCAGATACGCAGTATTTT.

Of note for this clone: At one end, the junction sequence differs from germline, possibly due to a read error. The genes are TRBV23-1 and TRBJ1-1; maybe TRBD1 (5 bases). TRBV23-1 is an ORF for which the function is uncertain. The CDR3 extends over 14 amino acids. CDR3 coding DNA: TGCGCCCGCAGTAATTCGACAGCGAACACTGAAGCTTTCTTT. Translating it yields CARSNSTANTEAFF.

This clone was observed a handful of times. J is TRBJ1-6 and V is TRBV19; possible D gene TRBD1, 6 bases. Looked up from germline, CDR1 is LNHDA and CDR2 is SQIVND (reference sequence). Trimming shortened V by 7 bases and J by 9 bases, and 13 bases separated the two germline ends. This CDR3 comprises 13 residues. The CDR3 region is CASMAGVGSPLHF. DNA of the CDR3: TGTGCCAGTATGGCAGGGGTAGGTTCACCCCTCCACTTT.

The chain joins TRBV5-1 to TRBJ2-3; 7 bases are shared with TRBD2. V was clipped by 1 base and J by 2 bases; unmatched bases: 4. Per germline, CDR1 SGHRS and CDR2 YFSETQ. The CDR3 is 15 amino acids. CDR3 sequence (DNA): TGCGCCAGCAGCTTGAGAGCGGGGTACACAGATACGCAGTATTTT. Its translation: CASSLRAGYTDTQYF.

This sequence joins TRBV12-5 and TRBJ1-2, with 8 bases identical to TRBD1. Germline lookup yields CDR1 LGHNT and CDR2 FRNRAP. J was trimmed by 8 bases and V by 4 bases; bases with no gene match: 12. The CDR3 runs to 15 residues. The CDR3 DNA follows: TGTGCTAGTGGTTCCCCATCCTCCAGGGGGCTAGGCTACACCTTC. Translation gives CASGSPSSRGLGYTF.

This clone has at least ten counts. The chain employs TRBV28 and TRBJ1-2, with TRBD1 matching 8 bases. Germline V gene lookup returns CDR1 MDHEN and CDR2 SYDVKM. The CDR3 extends over 16 amino acids. V lost 2 bases to trimming and J lost 7 bases; unmatched junction nucleotides: 12. The DNA for the CDR3 is TGTGCCAGCAGTTTAGGGTCCACAGGGGGAGTCTTTGGCTACACCTTC. It specifies CASSLGSTGGVFGYTF.

The rearrangement joins TRBV4-1 to TRBJ2-3, with D possibly TRBD1 on 6 matching bases. V was clipped by 4 bases and J by 6 bases, with 23 bases between them. The CDR3 is 17 amino acids. Germline CDR1 reads MGHRA; CDR2 reads YSYEKL. This CDR3 is CASSLRQGGGSFDTQYF. Written as DNA, the CDR3 is TGCGCCAGCAGCCTTCGGCAAGGGGGTGGTAGCTTTGATACGCAGTATTTT.

This chain links TRBV28 with TRBJ1-2; TRBD1 agrees at 11 bases. The CDR3 is made up of 17 amino acids. Looked up from germline, CDR1 is MDHEN and CDR2 is SYDVKM. Trimming cost V 2 bases and J 3 bases; bases outside gene matches: 8. The DNA for the CDR3 is TGTGCCAGCAGTTTAAGGTCTGTGGGACAGGGGGACTATGGCTACACCTTC. Its protein product is CASSLRSVGQGDYGYTF.

The CDR3 protein is CASSPEAGTSSPLHF. As DNA, the CDR3 is TGTGCCAGCTCACCCGAGGCGGGGACCAGTTCACCCCTCCACTTT. The chain carries TRBV18 and TRBJ1-6, with a weak D call TRBD1 (5 bases). Between the trimmed V and J ends, which lost 3 bases and 9 bases, there was a span of 15 bases. The CDR3 loop spans 15 amino acids. Germline-derived CDR1 and CDR2 are KGHSH and LQKENI.

The chain carries TRBV7-7 and TRBJ2-6; TRBD2 is a possible D gene (7 bases). There are 15 residues in the CDR3. V gave up 3 bases and J gave up 2 bases, with 8 bases separating them. In germline, CDR1 is SSHAT, CDR2 FNYEAQ (reference sequence). CDR3 protein: CASSLGGPGANVLTF. Written as DNA, the CDR3 is TGTGCCAGCAGCTTGGGGGGGCCTGGGGCCAACGTCCTGACTTTC.

The chain combines TRBV6-5 with TRBJ1-1, with D possibly TRBD1 on 5 matching bases. Germline CDR1 MNHEY, CDR2 SVGAGI. This CDR3 spans 13 amino acids. V gave up 7 bases and J gave up 1 base, with 10 bases separating them. CDR3 amino acids: CASKGSGNTEAFF. CDR3 sequence (DNA): TGTGCCAGCAAGGGGTCGGGGAACACTGAAGCTTTCTTT.

A few counts support this clone. This rearrangement joins TRBV5-1 to TRBJ2-2; D is undetermined. V was shortened by 2 bases and J by 4 bases, with 15 bases between the two germline ends. Germline V gene lookup returns CDR1 SGHRS and CDR2 YFSETQ. This CDR3 has 16 amino acids. In DNA form, the CDR3 reads TGCGCCAGCAGCTTTAGGCTTTCTAGTCCCACCGGGGAGCTGTTTTTT. This sequence encodes CASSFRLSSPTGELFF.

The rearrangement joins TRBV28 to TRBJ1-4; a possible D gene is TRBD1 (5 bases). The CDR3 runs 12 residues. Germline loops: CDR1 MDHEN, CDR2 SYDVKM. Trimming removed 3 bases at V and 9 bases at J, with 8 bases between. The CDR3 coding sequence is TGTGCCAGCAGTTTTGCAGGGAAAAAACTGTTTTTT. It is translated as CASSFAGKKLFF.

V usage is TRBV11-2 and J usage is TRBJ1-5; 11 positions agree with TRBD1. The trim removed 5 bases at V and 11 bases at J, leaving 8 bases unmatched. CDR3 size: 14 residues. The V gene's germline CDR1 is SGHAT and CDR2 FQNNGV. The CDR3, as DNA: TGTGCCAGCAGCGGGACAGGGGGGTTCTTGGCCCAGCATTTT. Protein product: CASSGTGGFLAQHF.

J is TRBJ2-3 and V is TRBV14, with a weak D call TRBD2 (5 bases). This CDR3 spans 17 amino acids. In germline, CDR1 is SGHDN, CDR2 FVKESK. V dropped 0 bases and J dropped 2 bases, with 15 bases sitting between them. CDR3 amino acids: CASSQERGVTFTDTQYF. The CDR3 DNA sequence: TGTGCCAGCAGCCAAGAACGGGGAGTAACCTTCACAGATACGCAGTATTTT.

This chain links TRBV19 with TRBJ1-1; 10 nucleotides match TRBD1. This CDR3 has 14 amino acids. Germline CDR1 LNHDA, CDR2 SQIVND (reference sequence). V trimming: 6 bases; J trimming: 4 bases; junction bases outside the gene matches: 5. The CDR3 sequence: CASRGTGVGTEAFF. In DNA, the CDR3 is TGTGCCAGTAGGGGGACAGGGGTAGGCACTGAAGCTTTCTTT.

The V and J genes are TRBV7-9 and TRBJ1-6, with D possibly TRBD1 on 6 matching bases. Germline assignment: CDR1 SEHNR and CDR2 FQNEAQ (reference sequence). V gave up 6 bases and J gave up 10 bases, with 19 bases separating them. The CDR3 has 15 residues. CDR3 nucleotide sequence: TGTGCCAGCAGGGACAGTAGGTCCTATCAGTCACCCCTCCACTTT. Protein sequence: CASRDSRSYQSPLHF.

The CDR3 nucleotides read TGTGCTAGTGGTTTGCATGGACAGTATAGCAATCAGCCCCAGCATTTT. It specifies CASGLHGQYSNQPQHF. The chain combines TRBV12-5 with TRBJ1-5; TRBD1 is a possible D gene (6 bases). The CDR3 consists of 16 residues. V was pared by 2 bases and J by 0 bases, with 11 bases between. Germline values: CDR1 LGHNT, CDR2 FRNRAP.

The chain is built from TRBV5-1 and TRBJ2-6, with D perhaps matching TRBD1 (5 bases). CDR3 length: 16 residues. Trimming took off 0 bases at V and 0 bases at J, with 7 bases between the two ends. Germline V lookup: CDR1 SGHRS, CDR2 YFSETQ. DNA for the CDR3: TGCGCCAGCAGCTTGGGGGGCAACTCTGGGGCCAACGTCCTGACTTTC. Translating gives CASSLGGNSGANVLTF.

The CDR3 reads CAWSVAAEAFF. Written as DNA, the CDR3 is TGTGCCTGGAGTGTGGCAGCTGAAGCTTTCTTT. The chain couples TRBV30 to TRBJ1-1; D gene ambiguous. The length of the CDR3 is 11 residues. Germline V gene data show CDR1 as GTSNPN and CDR2 as SVGIG (reference sequence). V shed 0 bases and J shed 6 bases, with 5 bases lying between them.